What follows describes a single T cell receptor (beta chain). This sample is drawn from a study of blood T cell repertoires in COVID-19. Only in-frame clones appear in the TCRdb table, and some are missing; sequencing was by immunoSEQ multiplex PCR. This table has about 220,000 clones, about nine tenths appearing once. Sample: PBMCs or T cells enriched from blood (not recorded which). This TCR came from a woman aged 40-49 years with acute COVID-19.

The CDR3 loop is CASSTGPHTEAFF. The CDR3 DNA is TGTGCCAGCAGTACAGGGCCCCACACTGAAGCTTTCTTT. The V call is TRBV6-5, the J call TRBJ1-1; D may be TRBD1 (6 bases). In germline, CDR1 is MNHEY, CDR2 SVGAGI. V was trimmed by 5 bases and J by 3 bases, leaving 10 bases between them. The CDR3 is 13 amino acids.